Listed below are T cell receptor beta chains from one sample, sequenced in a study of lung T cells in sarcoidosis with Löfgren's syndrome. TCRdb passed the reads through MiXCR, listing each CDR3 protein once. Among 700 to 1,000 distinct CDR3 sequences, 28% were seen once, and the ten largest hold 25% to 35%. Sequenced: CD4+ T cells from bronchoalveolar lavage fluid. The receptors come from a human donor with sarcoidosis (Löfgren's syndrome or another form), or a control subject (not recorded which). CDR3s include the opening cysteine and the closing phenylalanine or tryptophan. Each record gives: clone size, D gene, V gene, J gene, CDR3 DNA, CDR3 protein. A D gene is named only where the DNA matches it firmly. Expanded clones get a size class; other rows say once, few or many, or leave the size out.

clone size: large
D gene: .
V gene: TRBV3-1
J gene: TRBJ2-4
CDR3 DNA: TGTGCCAGCAGCCATAGACGGGTTCAGTACTTC
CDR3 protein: CASSHRRVQYF

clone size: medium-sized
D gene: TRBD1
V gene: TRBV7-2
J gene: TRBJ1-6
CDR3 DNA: TGTGCCAGCAGCTCGGGCCGGGACAGATATAATTCACCCCTCCACTTT
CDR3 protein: CASSSGRDRYNSPLHF

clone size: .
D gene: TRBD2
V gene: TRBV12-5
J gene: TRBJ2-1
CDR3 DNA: TGTGCTAGTGGTGTACCAGCGGGAGACCCTAAAAGCTCCTACAATGAGCAGTTCTTC
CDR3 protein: CASGVPAGDPKSSYNEQFF

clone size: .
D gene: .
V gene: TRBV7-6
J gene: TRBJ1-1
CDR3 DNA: TGTGCCAGCGGCTTAGATTTGAGCACTGAGGCTTTCTTT
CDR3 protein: CASGLDLSTEAFF

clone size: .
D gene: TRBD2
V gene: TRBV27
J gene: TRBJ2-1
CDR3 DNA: TGTGCTAGCGGTTGGGCGGGAGAGACCTACAATGAGCAGTTCTTC
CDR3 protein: CASGWAGETYNEQFF

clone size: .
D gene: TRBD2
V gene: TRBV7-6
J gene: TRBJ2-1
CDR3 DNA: TGTGCCAGCAGCTTACTAGCGGGGGGTAGTAAGCAGCTCTTC
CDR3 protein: CASSLLAGGSKQLF

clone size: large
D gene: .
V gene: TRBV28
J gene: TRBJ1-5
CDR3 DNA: TGTGCCAGCAGTTTAGCCGGGGATCAGCCCCAGCATTTT
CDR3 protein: CASSLAGDQPQHF

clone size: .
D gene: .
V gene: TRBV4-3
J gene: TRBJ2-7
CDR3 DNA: TGCGCCAGCAGCCTTAATCCGCAGGGGCATGGCTTAGGGGAGCAGTACTTT
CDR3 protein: CASSLNPQGHGLGEQYF

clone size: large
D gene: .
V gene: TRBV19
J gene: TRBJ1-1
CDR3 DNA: TGTGCCAGTAGCCTCCGAGGGGCAAGGGGGACTGAAGCTTTCTTT
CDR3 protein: CASSLRGARGTEAFF

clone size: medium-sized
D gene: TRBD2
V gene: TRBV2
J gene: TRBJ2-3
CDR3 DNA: TGTGCCAGCGAACCTAGCGGGTTTAGCACAGATACGCAGTATTTT
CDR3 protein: CASEPSGFSTDTQYF

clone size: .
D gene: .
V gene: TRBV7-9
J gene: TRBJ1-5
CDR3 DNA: TGTGCCGGCAGCCTCCGAGAATCGTCCCAGCATTTT
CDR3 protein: CAGSLRESSQHF

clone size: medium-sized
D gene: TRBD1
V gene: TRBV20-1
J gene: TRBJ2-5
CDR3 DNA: TGCAGTGCTAGAGATTACGCCAGGGGGCAAGAGACCCAGTACTTC
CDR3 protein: CSARDYARGQETQYF

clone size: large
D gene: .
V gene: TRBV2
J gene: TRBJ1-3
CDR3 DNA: TGTGCCAGCAGGCTAGAGGTCCCAGGAAACACCATATATTTT
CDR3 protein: CASRLEVPGNTIYF

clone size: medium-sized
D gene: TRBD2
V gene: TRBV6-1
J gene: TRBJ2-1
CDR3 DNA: TGTGCCAGCAGTGAAGCAGGAGCAAGCGGGGGGGCAACCAATGAGCAGTTCTTC
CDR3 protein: CASSEAGASGGATNEQFF

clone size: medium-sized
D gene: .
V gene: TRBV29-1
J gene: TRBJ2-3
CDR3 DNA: TGCAGCGTTCGGGGACCGTACACAGATACGCAGTATTTT
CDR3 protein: CSVRGPYTDTQYF

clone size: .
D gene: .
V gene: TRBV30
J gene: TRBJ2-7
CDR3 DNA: TGTGCCTGGAATAGGGGGGCCACTTTCGAGCAGTACTTC
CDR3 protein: CAWNRGATFEQYF

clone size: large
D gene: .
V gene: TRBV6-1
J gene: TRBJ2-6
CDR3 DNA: TGTGCCAGCAACGGGGGCACTGGGGCCAACGTCCTGACTTTC
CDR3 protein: CASNGGTGANVLTF

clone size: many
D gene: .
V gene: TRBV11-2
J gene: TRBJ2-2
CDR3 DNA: TGTGCCAGCACCCTTCTCGACACCGGGGAGCTGTTTTTT
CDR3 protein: CASTLLDTGELFF

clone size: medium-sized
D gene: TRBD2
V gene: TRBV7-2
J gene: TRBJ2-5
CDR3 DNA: TGTGTCAGCGGGAGAGGGGTGCGGGAGACCCAGTACTTC
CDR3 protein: CVSGRGVRETQYF

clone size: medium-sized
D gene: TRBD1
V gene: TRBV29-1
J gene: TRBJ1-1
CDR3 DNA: TGCAGCGTTGAAGGGACAGGGGGCTCGGGCACTGAAGCTTTCTTT
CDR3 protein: CSVEGTGGSGTEAFF

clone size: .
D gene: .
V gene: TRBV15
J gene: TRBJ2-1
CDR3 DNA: TGTGCCACCAGAAAGGAGGGACCAGCGAACCATGGGCAGTTCTTC
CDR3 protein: CATRKEGPANHGQFF

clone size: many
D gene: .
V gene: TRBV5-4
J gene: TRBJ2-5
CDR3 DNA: TGTGCCAGCAGCTTGGGGGGGCGGACAGTAGGAGAGACCCAGTACTTC
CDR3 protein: CASSLGGRTVGETQYF

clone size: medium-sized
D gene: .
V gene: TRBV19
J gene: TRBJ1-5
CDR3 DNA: TGTGCCAGTAGTAGGGACGGCGATAGCAATCAGCCCCAGCATTTT
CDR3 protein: CASSRDGDSNQPQHF

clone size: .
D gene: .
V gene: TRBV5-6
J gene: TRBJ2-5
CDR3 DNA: TGTGCCAGCAGCTTATATGCTGATCAAAAGACCCAGTACTTC
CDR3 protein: CASSLYADQKTQYF

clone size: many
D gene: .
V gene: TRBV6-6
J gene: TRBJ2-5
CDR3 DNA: TGTGCCAGCAGTTACTCAGGGCGAGGGAAAGAGACCCAGTACTTC
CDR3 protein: CASSYSGRGKETQYF

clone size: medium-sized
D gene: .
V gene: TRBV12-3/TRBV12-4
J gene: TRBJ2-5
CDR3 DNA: TGTGCCAGCACGAGACTCTCGGGGACCCAGTACTTC
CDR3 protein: CASTRLSGTQYF

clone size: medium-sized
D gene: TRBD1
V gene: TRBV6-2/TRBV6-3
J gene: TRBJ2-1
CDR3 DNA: TGTGCCAGCAGTTACCCCTTACCGGGACAGGGTACGACCTTTTTGCGGCGCGATGAGCAGTTCTTC
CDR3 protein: CASSYPLPGQGTTFLRRDEQFF

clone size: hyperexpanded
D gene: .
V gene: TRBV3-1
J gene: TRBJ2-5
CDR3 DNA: TGTGCCAGCAGCCGCCCTAGTGGGCAAGAGACCCAGTACTTC
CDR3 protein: CASSRPSGQETQYF

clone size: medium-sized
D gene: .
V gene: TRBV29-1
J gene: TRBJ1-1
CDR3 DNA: TGCAGCGACGGAAACACTGAAGCTTTCTTT
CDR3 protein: CSDGNTEAFF

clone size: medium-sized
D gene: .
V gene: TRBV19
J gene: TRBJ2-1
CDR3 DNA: TGTGCCAGTAGTAGGGGACCCAATGAGCAGTTCTTC
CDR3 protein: CASSRGPNEQFF

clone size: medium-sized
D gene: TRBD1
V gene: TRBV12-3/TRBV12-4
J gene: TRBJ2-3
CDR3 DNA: TGTGCCAGCAGTTTCGGGACAGGGCAAGATACGCAGTATTTT
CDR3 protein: CASSFGTGQDTQYF

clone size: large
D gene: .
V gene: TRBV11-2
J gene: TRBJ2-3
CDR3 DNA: TGTGCCAGCAGCTTAGAAAATCCCACAGATACGCAGTATTTT
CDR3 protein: CASSLENPTDTQYF

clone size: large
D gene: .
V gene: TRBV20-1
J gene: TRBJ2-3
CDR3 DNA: TGCAGTGCACTGAGGGGGGCAGCAGATACGCAGTATTTT
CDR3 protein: CSALRGAADTQYF

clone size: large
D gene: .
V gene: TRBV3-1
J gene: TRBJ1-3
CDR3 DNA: TGTGCCAGCAGCCGAACACCCGGGAACTCTGGAAACACCATATATTTT
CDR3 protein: CASSRTPGNSGNTIYF

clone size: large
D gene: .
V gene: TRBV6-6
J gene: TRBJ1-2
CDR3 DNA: TGTGCCAGCAGTTACGGGGACAACTCAGGCTATGGCTACACCTTC
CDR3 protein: CASSYGDNSGYGYTF

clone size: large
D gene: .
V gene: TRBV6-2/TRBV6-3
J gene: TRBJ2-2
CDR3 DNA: TGTGCCAGCAGTCTCGCGGCCGCCGGGGAGCTGTTTTTT
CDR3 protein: CASSLAAAGELFF

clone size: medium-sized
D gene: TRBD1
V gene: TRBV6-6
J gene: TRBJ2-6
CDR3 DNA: TGTGCCAGCAGTTATCGAGGGGGCTACGGGGCCAACGTCCTGACTTTC
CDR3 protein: CASSYRGGYGANVLTF

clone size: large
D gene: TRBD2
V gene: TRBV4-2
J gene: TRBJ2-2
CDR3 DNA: TGTGCCAGCAGCCAAGACCCACTAGCGGAGCGTACCGGGGAGCTGTTTTTT
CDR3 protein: CASSQDPLAERTGELFF

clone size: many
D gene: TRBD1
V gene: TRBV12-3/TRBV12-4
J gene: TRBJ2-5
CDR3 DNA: TGTGCCAGCAGTGACTACCCCGGGACAGTCCAAGAGACCCAGTACTTC
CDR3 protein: CASSDYPGTVQETQYF

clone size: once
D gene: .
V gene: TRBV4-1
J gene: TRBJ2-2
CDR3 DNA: TGCGCCAGCAGCCAAGATCGGACAGCCGGGGAGCTGTTTTTT
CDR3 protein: CASSQDRTAGELFF

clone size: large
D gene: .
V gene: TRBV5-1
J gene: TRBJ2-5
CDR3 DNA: TGCGCCAGCAGCTTGGGAGGGGTGCAGGAGACCCAGTACTTC
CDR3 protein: CASSLGGVQETQYF

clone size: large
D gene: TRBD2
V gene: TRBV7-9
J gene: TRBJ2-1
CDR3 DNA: TGTGCCAGCAGCTTAGGCACTAGCGGGAGGCTGGGCAATGAGCAGTTCTTC
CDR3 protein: CASSLGTSGRLGNEQFF

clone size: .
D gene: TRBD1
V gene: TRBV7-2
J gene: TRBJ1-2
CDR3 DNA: TGTGTCAGCAGACGGAACCAGGGGGCAGGGGGCTACACCTTC
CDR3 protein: CVSRRNQGAGGYTF

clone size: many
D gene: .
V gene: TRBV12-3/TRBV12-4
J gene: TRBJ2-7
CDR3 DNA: TGTGCCAGCAGTTCCAACCTCAAATACGAGCAGTACTTC
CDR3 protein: CASSSNLKYEQYF

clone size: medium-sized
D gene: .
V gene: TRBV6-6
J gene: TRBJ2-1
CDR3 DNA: TGTGCCAGCAGTTACGATTTCCTCGGGGAGCAGTTCTTC
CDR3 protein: CASSYDFLGEQFF

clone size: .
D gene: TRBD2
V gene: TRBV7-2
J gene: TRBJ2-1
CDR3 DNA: TGTGCCAGCAGCTTAACTGTAGGACTAGCATCCAATGAGCAGTTCTTC
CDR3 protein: CASSLTVGLASNEQFF

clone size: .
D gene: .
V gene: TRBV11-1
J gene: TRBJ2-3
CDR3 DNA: TGTGCCAGCAGCTCGAGACAGGGCACAGATACGCAGTATTTT
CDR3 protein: CASSSRQGTDTQYF

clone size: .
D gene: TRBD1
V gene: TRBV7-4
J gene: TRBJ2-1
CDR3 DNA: TGTGCCAGCAGCTTAGGGACAGGGTCCCCGGGCCCCTACAATGAGCAGCTCTTC
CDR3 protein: CASSLGTGSPGPYNEQLF

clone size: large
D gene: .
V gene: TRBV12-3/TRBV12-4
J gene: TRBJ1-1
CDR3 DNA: TGTGCCAGCAGTACGGAAAGTACAGCTTTCTTT
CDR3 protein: CASSTESTAFF

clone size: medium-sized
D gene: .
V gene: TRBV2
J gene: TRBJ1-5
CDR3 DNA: TGTGCCAGCAGTTCTCCGTCCGGGGGGCAGGGAGATCAGCCCCAGCATTTT
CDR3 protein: CASSSPSGGQGDQPQHF

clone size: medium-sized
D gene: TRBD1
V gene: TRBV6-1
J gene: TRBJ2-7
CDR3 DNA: TGTGCCACGGACCGGACCGGGACAGGGGGCTACGAGCAGTACTTC
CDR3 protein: CATDRTGTGGYEQYF